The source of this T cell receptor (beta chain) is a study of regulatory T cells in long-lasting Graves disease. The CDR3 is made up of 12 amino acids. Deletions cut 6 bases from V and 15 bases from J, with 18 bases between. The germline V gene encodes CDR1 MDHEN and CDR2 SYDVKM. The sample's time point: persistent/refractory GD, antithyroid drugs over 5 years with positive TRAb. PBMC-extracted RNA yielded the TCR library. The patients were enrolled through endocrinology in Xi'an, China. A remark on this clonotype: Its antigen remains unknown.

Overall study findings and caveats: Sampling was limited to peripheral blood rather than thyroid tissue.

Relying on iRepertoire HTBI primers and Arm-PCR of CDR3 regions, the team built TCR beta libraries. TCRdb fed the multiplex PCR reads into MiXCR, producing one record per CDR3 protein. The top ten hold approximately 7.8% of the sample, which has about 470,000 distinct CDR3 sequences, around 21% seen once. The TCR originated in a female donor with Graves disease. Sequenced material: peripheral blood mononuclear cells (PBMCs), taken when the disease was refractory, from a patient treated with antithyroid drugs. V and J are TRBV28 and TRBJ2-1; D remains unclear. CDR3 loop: CASSASLGLPFF. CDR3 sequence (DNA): TGTGCCAGCAGCGCCTCGTTAGGGTTGCCGTTCTTC.